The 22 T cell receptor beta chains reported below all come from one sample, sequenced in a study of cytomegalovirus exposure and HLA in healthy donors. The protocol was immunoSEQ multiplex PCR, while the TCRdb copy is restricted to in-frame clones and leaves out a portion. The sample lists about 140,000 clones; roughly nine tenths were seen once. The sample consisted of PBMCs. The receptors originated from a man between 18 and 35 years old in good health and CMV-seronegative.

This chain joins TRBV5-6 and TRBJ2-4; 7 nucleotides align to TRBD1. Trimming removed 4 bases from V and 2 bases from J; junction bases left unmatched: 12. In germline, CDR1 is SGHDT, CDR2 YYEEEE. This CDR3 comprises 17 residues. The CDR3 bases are TGTGCCAGCAGCGCAACAGGGGCCCCCTCGACCAAAAACATTCAGTACTTC. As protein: CASSATGAPSTKNIQYF.

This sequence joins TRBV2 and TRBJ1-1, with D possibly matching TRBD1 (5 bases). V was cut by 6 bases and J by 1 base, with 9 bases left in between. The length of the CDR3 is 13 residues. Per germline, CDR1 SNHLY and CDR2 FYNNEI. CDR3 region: CASRPGQNTEAFF. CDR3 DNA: TGTGCCAGCAGGCCAGGACAGAACACTGAAGCTTTCTTT.

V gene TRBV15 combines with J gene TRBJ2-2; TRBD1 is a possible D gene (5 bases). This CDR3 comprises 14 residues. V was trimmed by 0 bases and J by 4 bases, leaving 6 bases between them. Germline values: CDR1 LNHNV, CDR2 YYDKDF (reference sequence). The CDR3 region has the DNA TGTGCCACCAGCAGAGAAGGGGCCACCGGGGAGCTGTTTTTT. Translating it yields CATSREGATGELFF.

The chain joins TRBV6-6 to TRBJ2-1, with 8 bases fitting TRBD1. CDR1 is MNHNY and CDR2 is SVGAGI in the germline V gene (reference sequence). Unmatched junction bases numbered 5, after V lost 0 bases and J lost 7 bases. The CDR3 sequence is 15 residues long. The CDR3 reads CASSYSRTGYNEQFF. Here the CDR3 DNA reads TGTGCCAGCAGTTACTCTAGGACAGGGTATAATGAGCAGTTCTTC.

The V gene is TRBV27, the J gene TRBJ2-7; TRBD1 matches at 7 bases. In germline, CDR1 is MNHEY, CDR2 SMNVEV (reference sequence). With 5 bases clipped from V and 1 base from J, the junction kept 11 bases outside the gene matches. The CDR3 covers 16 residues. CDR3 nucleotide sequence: TGTGCCAGCAGTCCCCTCGGGACAGCGCCGTCCTACGAGCAGTACTTC. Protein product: CASSPLGTAPSYEQYF.

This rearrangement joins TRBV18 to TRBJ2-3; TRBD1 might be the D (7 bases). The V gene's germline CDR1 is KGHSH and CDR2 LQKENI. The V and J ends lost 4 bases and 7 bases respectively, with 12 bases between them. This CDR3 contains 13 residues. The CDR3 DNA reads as TGTGCCAGCTCACTTCCAGGGGGGAATACGCAGTATTTT. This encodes CASSLPGGNTQYF.

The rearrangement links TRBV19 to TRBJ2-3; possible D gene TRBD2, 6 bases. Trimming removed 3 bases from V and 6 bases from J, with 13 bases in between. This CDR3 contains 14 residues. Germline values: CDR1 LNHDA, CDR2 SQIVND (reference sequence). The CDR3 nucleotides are TGTGCCAGTAGTATTACGAGGAGGGTTGATACGCAGTATTTT. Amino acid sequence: CASSITRRVDTQYF. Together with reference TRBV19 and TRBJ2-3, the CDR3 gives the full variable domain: DGGITQSPKYLFRKEGQNVTLSCEQNLNHDAMYWYRQDPGQGLRLIYYSQIVNDFQKGDIAEGYSVSREKKESFPLTVTSAQKNPTAFYLCASSITRRVDTQYFGPGTRLTVL.

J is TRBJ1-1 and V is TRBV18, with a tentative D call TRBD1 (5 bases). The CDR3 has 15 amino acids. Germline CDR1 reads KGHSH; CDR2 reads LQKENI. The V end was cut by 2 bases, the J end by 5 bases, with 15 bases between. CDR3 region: CASSPSTGGGTEAFF. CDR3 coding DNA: TGTGCCAGCTCACCATCGACCGGCGGGGGAACTGAAGCTTTCTTT.

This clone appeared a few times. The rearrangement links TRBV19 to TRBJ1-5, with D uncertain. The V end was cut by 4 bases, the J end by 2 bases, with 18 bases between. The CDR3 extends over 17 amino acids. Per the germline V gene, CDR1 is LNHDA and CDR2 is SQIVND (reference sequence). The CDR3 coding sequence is TGTGCCAGTAGTACTCCAACCGGCATGACTGGCAATCAGCCCCAGCATTTT. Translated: CASSTPTGMTGNQPQHF.

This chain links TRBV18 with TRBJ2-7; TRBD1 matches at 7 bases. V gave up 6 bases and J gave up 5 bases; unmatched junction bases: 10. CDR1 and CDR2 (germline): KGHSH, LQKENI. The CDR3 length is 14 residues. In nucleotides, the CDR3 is TGTGCCAGCTCCCCCGGGGACAGTGCCCACGAGCAGTACTTC. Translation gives CASSPGDSAHEQYF.

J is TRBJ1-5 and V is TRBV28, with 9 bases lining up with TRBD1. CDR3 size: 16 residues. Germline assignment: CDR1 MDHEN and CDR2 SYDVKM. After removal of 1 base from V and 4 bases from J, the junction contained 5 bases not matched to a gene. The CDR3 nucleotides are TGTGCCAGCAGTTTATTCGGGACAGGGAGAAATCAGCCCCAGCATTTT. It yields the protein CASSLFGTGRNQPQHF.

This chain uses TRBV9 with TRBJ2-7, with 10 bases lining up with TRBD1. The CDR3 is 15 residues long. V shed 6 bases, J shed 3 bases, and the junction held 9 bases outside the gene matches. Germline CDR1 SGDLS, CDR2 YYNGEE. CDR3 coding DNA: TGTGCCAGCAAGCCACCCGGGACAGGGGACTACGAGCAGTACTTC. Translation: CASKPPGTGDYEQYF.

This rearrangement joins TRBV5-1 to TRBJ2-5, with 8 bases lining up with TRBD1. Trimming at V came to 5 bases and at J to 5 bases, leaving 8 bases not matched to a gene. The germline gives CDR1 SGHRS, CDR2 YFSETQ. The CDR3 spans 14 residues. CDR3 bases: TGCGCCAGCAGTCCAGGGGGCGCAGAGGAGACCCAGTACTTC. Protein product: CASSPGGAEETQYF.

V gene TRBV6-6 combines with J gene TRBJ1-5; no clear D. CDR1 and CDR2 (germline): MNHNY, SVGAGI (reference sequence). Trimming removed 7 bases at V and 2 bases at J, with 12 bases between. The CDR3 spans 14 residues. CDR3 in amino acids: CASTLAEGNQPQHF. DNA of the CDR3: TGTGCCAGCACACTCGCAGAGGGCAATCAGCCCCAGCATTTT.

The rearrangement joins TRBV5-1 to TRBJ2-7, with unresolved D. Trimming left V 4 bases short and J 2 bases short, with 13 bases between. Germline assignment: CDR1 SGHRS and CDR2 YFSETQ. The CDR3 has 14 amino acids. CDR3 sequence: CASSEAASAYEQYF. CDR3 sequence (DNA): TGCGCCAGCAGCGAGGCGGCGTCAGCCTACGAGCAGTACTTC.

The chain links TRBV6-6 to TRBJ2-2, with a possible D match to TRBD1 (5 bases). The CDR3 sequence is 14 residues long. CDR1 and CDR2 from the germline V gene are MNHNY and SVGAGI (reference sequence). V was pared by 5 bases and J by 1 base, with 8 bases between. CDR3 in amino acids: CASSHGQNTGELFF. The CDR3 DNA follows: TGTGCCAGCAGTCACGGACAGAACACCGGGGAGCTGTTTTTT.

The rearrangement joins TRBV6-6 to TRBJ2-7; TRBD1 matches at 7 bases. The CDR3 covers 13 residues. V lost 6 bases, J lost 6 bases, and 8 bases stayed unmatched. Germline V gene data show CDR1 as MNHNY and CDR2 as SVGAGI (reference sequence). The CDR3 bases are TGTGCCAGCAGGAAACAGGGGCCAGCCGAGCAGTACTTC. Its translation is CASRKQGPAEQYF.

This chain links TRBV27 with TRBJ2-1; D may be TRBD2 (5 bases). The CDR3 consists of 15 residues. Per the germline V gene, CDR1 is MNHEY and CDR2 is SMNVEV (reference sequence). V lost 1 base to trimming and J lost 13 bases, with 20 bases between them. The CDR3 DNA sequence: TGTGCCAGCAGTTTATTAGAACGACTAACTGTTTGTCAGTTCTTC. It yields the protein CASSLLERLTVCQFF.

The CDR3 region has the DNA TGTGCCAGCAGACAGACCCGTGTTGACTATGGCTACACCTTC. Translated: CASRQTRVDYGYTF. The chain recombines TRBV27 with TRBJ1-2; no definite D call. Per the germline V gene, CDR1 is MNHEY and CDR2 is SMNVEV (reference sequence). This CDR3 comprises 14 residues. V lost 6 bases to trimming and J lost 3 bases, with 14 bases between them.

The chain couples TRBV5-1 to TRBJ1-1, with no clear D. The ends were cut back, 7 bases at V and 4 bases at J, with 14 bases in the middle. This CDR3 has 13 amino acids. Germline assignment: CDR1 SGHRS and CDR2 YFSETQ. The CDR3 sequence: CASSLGRPTEAFF. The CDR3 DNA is TGCGCCAGCTCCTTGGGGAGGCCCACTGAAGCTTTCTTT.

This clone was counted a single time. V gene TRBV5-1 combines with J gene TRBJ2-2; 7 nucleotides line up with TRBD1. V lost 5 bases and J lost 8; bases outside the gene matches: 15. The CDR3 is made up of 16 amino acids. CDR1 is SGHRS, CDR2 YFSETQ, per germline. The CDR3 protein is CASSLAPDRSMGELFF. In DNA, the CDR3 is TGCGCCAGCAGTCTTGCTCCGGACAGGTCCATGGGGGAGCTGTTTTTT.

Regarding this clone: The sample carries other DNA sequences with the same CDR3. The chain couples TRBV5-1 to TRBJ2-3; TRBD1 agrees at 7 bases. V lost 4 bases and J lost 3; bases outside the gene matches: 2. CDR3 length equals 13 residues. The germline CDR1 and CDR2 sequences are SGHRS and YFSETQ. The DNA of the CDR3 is TGCGCCAGCAGCCGGGACAGAACAGATACGCAGTATTTT. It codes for CASSRDRTDTQYF.